These 14 T cell receptor beta chains were sequenced from one sample in a study of T cell responses to AZD1222 COVID-19 vaccine listed by TCRdb under 2021. The time point label, as the study defines it: about 28 days (+/-7) after the second vaccine dose. Library creation used the immunoSEQ multiplex PCR assay. This immuneACCESS table, as held by TCRdb, lists in-frame sequences with V and J called but not all clones. Of the missing ones, under half trace to an unresolved V gene in checked studies; the others have no known cause. The sample table contains more than 120,000 clones; only one count was recorded for around 84% of them. Jointly, the top ten make up approximately 5.4% of the sample. The starting material was peripheral blood, obtained 28 days after the second AZD1222 dose. The receptor set was obtained from an adult who received the AZD1222 COVID-19 vaccine.

The rearrangement links TRBV29-1 to TRBJ2-7; D may be TRBD2 (7 bases). The germline V and J ends were trimmed by 2 bases and 7 bases, with 15 bases remaining between them. CDR3 length: 13 residues. The V gene's germline CDR1 is SQVTM and CDR2 ANQGSEA. This CDR3 is CSVESQGGGEQYF. The DNA of the CDR3 is TGCAGCGTTGAATCACAGGGAGGGGGGGAGCAGTACTTC.

The chain links TRBV27 to TRBJ1-1; D gene ambiguous. Germline V gene lookup returns CDR1 MNHEY and CDR2 SMNVEV (reference sequence). This CDR3 spans 11 amino acids. V was trimmed by 5 bases and J by 5 bases, leaving 6 bases between them. CDR3 in DNA: TGTGCCAGCAGTACAAGGACTGAAGCTTTCTTT. Its protein product is CASSTRTEAFF.

The J gene is TRBJ1-5, the V gene TRBV18, with a tentative D call TRBD1 (5 bases). The length of the CDR3 is 14 residues. Germline V gene data show CDR1 as KGHSH and CDR2 as LQKENI. The V end lost 8 bases, the J end lost 6 bases, and 17 bases lay between the germline ends. The chain's CDR3 is CASLSGRQGQPQHF. In DNA form, the CDR3 reads TGTGCCAGCCTATCGGGACGCCAGGGTCAGCCCCAGCATTTT.

This chain uses TRBV9 with TRBJ2-6; D call uncertain. Per germline, CDR1 SGDLS and CDR2 YYNGEE. CDR3 size: 16 residues. Trimming shortened V by 4 bases and J by 0 bases, and 11 bases separated the two germline ends. In DNA form, the CDR3 reads TGTGCCAGCAGCCCCCCCCGCCCCTCTGGGGCCAACGTCCTGACTTTC. Protein sequence: CASSPPRPSGANVLTF. Together with reference TRBV9 and TRBJ2-6, the CDR3 gives the full variable domain: DSGVTQTPKHLITATGQRVTLRCSPRSGDLSVYWYQQSLDQGLQFLIQYYNGEERAKGNILERFSAQQFPDLHSELNLSSLELGDSALYFCASSPPRPSGANVLTFGAGSRLTVL.

The chain employs TRBV20-1 and TRBJ2-3, with 9 nucleotides matching TRBD2. Germline-derived CDR1 and CDR2 are DFQATT and SNEGSKA (reference sequence). The CDR3 extends over 15 amino acids. V was pared by 3 bases and J by 6 bases, with 10 bases of the junction left unmatched. In DNA form, the CDR3 reads TGCAGTGCTAGTAACGCGGGGGGGCCTGGTGATACGCAGTATTTT. This gives the protein CSASNAGGPGDTQYF.

This clone showed up just a few times. This chain links TRBV27 with TRBJ1-4; D gene unclear. This CDR3 has 14 residues. CDR1 is MNHEY and CDR2 is SMNVEV in the germline V gene (reference sequence). V was shortened by 7 bases and J by 0 bases, with 9 bases between the two germline ends. CDR3 nucleotides: TGTGCCAGCAAAAAGATTTCAACTAATGAAAAACTGTTTTTT. Residues: CASKKISTNEKLFF. Full variable domain (remainder filled in from reference TRBV27 and TRBJ1-4): EAQVTQNPRYLITVTGKKLTVTCSQNMNHEYMSWYRQDPGLGLRQIYYSMNVEVTDKGDVPEGYKVSRKEKRNFPLILESPSPNQTSLYFCASKKISTNEKLFFGSGTQLSVL.

This clone was recorded a few times. The chain joins TRBV11-2 to TRBJ2-3, with D perhaps TRBD2 (6 bases). Germline V gene data show CDR1 as SGHAT and CDR2 as FQNNGV. This CDR3 region has 16 residues. Trimming pared 5 bases from V and 3 bases from J, leaving 18 bases between. The DNA of the CDR3 is TGTGCCAGCAGCGGAGGGTCTAATCGAGGGACAGATACGCAGTATTTT. It translates to CASSGGSNRGTDTQYF.

The V gene is TRBV7-2, the J gene TRBJ2-1; D uncertain. V lost 2 bases, J lost 9 bases, and 11 bases lay in between. Per the germline V gene, CDR1 is SGHTA and CDR2 is FQGNSA. The CDR3 spans 13 residues. Here the CDR3 reads CASSLISGGEQFF. CDR3 coding DNA: TGTGCCAGCAGCTTAATTTCAGGTGGTGAGCAGTTCTTC.

The CDR3 spells CASSQTGSGSGPQHF. Written as DNA, the CDR3 is TGTGCCAGTAGCCAAACAGGGTCGGGGAGTGGGCCCCAGCATTTT. The J gene is TRBJ1-5, the V gene TRBV19, with D perhaps matching TRBD1 (6 bases). CDR1 is LNHDA and CDR2 is SQIVND in the germline V gene (reference sequence). The CDR3 totals 15 residues. The germline V and J ends were trimmed by 6 bases and 9 bases, with 21 bases remaining between them.

CDR3 sequence (DNA): TGTGCCAGCAGCTTAGGGGCTAGCGGGACCTACGAGCAGTACTTC. Residues: CASSLGASGTYEQYF. The chain couples TRBV11-2 to TRBJ2-7; the match to TRBD2 covers 9 bases. The V segment lost 1 base and the J segment 2 bases; nucleotides outside the gene matches: 3. The CDR3 length is 15 residues. Germline loops: CDR1 SGHAT, CDR2 FQNNGV.

The chain is built from TRBV30 and TRBJ1-5, with TRBD1 as a possible D gene (5 bases). The V and J ends lost 1 base and 3 bases respectively, with 10 bases between them. The CDR3 is made up of 14 amino acids. Germline CDR1 is GTSNPN and CDR2 is SVGIG (reference sequence). CDR3 amino acids: CAWSGRGDNQPQHF. The CDR3 nucleotides are TGTGCCTGGAGTGGACGAGGGGACAATCAGCCCCAGCATTTT. The full variable domain, rest sourced from reference TRBV30 and TRBJ1-5, is SQTIHQWPATLVQPVGSPLSLECTVEGTSNPNLYWYRQAAGRGLQLLFYSVGIGQISSEVPQNLSASRPQDRQFILSSKKLLLSDSGFYLCAWSGRGDNQPQHFGDGTRLSIL.

This clone was detected once. The chain employs TRBV30 and TRBJ1-1; D is uncertain. Germline CDR1 reads GTSNPN; CDR2 reads SVGIG (reference sequence). Trimming cost V 3 bases and J 6 bases, with 11 bases left between them. The CDR3 totals 12 residues. The CDR3: CAWRTAVSEAFF. The DNA for the CDR3 is TGTGCCTGGAGGACGGCGGTGTCTGAAGCTTTCTTT.

The CDR3 DNA follows: TGTGCCAGTAGTATGGGGGGGGGCGTCAGTGAAAAACTGTTTTTT. This codes for CASSMGGGVSEKLFF. The chain couples TRBV19 to TRBJ1-4; D perhaps matches TRBD1 (6 bases). This CDR3 contains 15 residues. Trimming removed 3 bases at V and 7 bases at J, with 15 bases between. In germline, CDR1 is LNHDA, CDR2 SQIVND (reference sequence).

The chain employs TRBV2 and TRBJ1-1, with D hard to call. V lost 7 bases and J 5 bases, leaving 14 bases between the germline ends. The CDR3 sequence is 13 residues long. CDR1 SNHLY and CDR2 FYNNEI come from the germline V gene. The CDR3 DNA follows: TGTGCCAGCAAAAGCACCTTTCTTACTGAAGCTTTCTTT. Amino acids: CASKSTFLTEAFF.